Given below is one T cell receptor (beta chain) in context. TCRdb called the PCR reads again in MiXCR, with one record for every CDR3 protein. The table includes about 15,000 distinct CDR3 sequences, 40% to 65% detected once. V gave up 4 bases and J gave up 5 bases, with 9 bases separating them. The CDR3 totals 14 residues. This entry belongs to a study of tumor-infiltrating lymphocytes in oesophageal squamous cell carcinoma. This chain joins TRBV12-3 or TRBV12-4 and TRBJ1-6; D remains unclear. The sample taken for sequencing was esophageal tumor tissue. The sequence derives from a male donor with esophageal squamous cell carcinoma. CDR3 bases: TGTGCCAGCAGTTACAGAGCTGATAATTCACCCCTCCACTTT. Residues: CASSYRADNSPLHF.